This TCR beta chain derives from a study of technical replicates of blood from several donors. TCRdb's copy holds only in-frame clones and misses some; the assay was immunoSEQ multiplex PCR. The table shows more than 90,000 clones, with nearly 97% occurring only once. Germline CDR1 is WSHSY and CDR2 is SAAADI. The V and J ends lost 6 bases and 7 bases, in that order; junction bases with no gene match: 14. This CDR3 has 15 amino acids. The source of this sequence is a human donor in good health. V is TRBV10-2 and J is TRBJ2-7; 8 nucleotides match TRBD1. The sample consisted of T cells isolated from PBMCs. In nucleotides, the CDR3 is TGCGCCAGCAGGAAGAAAGACAGGGGCAAGGAAGAGCAGTACTTC. This codes for CASRKKDRGKEEQYF.